Below, 31 T cell receptor beta chains from the same sample are listed, as sequenced in a study of CD8 T cells in Susac syndrome. Reverse transcription of about 0.45 to 1 ug RNA was performed with random hexamers. TCRdb used MiXCR to reprocess the immunoSEQ multiplex PCR reads, holding one entry per CDR3 protein. The sample holds about 190,000 distinct CDR3 sequences, about 95% seen once. The specimen was CD8+ T cells from PBMCs. These receptors were collected from a human donor with Susac syndrome.

The rearrangement links TRBV27 to TRBJ2-7; 13 positions match TRBD2. Germline loops: CDR1 MNHEY, CDR2 SMNVEV (reference sequence). The CDR3 runs to 14 residues. V lost 3 bases and J lost 5; bases outside the gene matches: 1. DNA of the CDR3: TGTGCCAGCAGTTTCGGACTAGCGGGAGACGAGCAGTACTTC. This translates into CASSFGLAGDEQYF.

This clonotype was picked up one time. The rearrangement joins TRBV5-1 to TRBJ2-5; tentative D call: TRBD2 (5 bases). CDR3 length equals 15 residues. The V gene's germline CDR1 is SGHRS and CDR2 YFSETQ. V was clipped by 3 bases and J by 2 bases, with 14 bases between them. The DNA of the CDR3 is TGCGCCAGCAGCTCCACGGGGTTAGTTCAAGAGACCCAGTACTTC. Its translation is CASSSTGLVQETQYF.

The rearrangement links TRBV25-1 to TRBJ1-4, with D unclear. The CDR3 sequence is 12 residues long. V was clipped by 0 bases and J by 13 bases, with 9 bases between them. From germline, CDR1 is MGHDK and CDR2 SYGVNS. In DNA form, the CDR3 reads TGTGCCAGCAGTGAATATGGGCAAATACTGTTTTTT. Translation gives CASSEYGQILFF. The variable domain in full, with the rest retrieved from reference TRBV25-1 and TRBJ1-4, is EADIYQTPRYLVIGTGKKITLECSQTMGHDKMYWYQQDPGMELHLIHYSYGVNSTEKGDLSSESTVSRIRTEHFPLTLESARPSHTSQYLCASSEYGQILFFGSGTQLSVL.

The gene calls are TRBV5-4 and TRBJ2-2; 7 positions match TRBD1. J gave up 4 bases and V 5 bases, and 8 bases lay outside the gene matches. Germline V gene sequence: CDR1 SGHNT, CDR2 YYREEE (reference sequence). The CDR3 consists of 15 residues. The CDR3 nucleotides read TGTGCCAGCAGGGATGGGACAGTGATCACCGGGGAGCTGTTTTTT. Translation gives CASRDGTVITGELFF.

The J gene is TRBJ2-7, the V gene TRBV28; 10 bases are a match to TRBD1. The CDR3 is 14 residues long. Germline V gives CDR1 MDHEN, CDR2 SYDVKM. With 6 bases clipped from V and 6 bases from J, the junction kept 8 bases outside the gene matches. The CDR3 region is CASSPGTGVAEQYF. The CDR3 nucleotides are TGTGCCAGCAGCCCGGGGACAGGGGTCGCCGAGCAGTACTTC. The entire variable domain, with the rest obtained from reference TRBV28 and TRBJ2-7, is as follows: DVKVTQSSRYLVKRTGEKVFLECVQDMDHENMFWYRQDPGLGLRLIYFSYDVKMKEKGDIPEGYSVSREKKERFSLILESASTNQTSMYLCASSPGTGVAEQYFGPGTRLTVT.

This sequence joins TRBV30 and TRBJ1-2; weak D call: TRBD1 (6 bases). Per the germline V gene, CDR1 is GTSNPN and CDR2 is SVGIG (reference sequence). The CDR3 loop spans 13 amino acids. V lost 2 bases to trimming and J lost 6 bases, with 13 bases between them. CDR3 protein: CAWSPTGTNGYTF. Written as DNA, the CDR3 is TGTGCCTGGAGTCCAACCGGGACAAATGGCTACACCTTC.

This sequence joins TRBV11-2 and TRBJ2-5; no clear D gene. Per germline, CDR1 SGHAT and CDR2 FQNNGV. V was clipped by 1 base and J by 2 bases, with 11 bases between them. The CDR3 is 15 residues long. This chain's CDR3 is CASSLGGAGQETQYF. In nucleotides, the CDR3 is TGTGCCAGCAGCTTAGGGGGTGCTGGGCAAGAGACCCAGTACTTC.

V gene TRBV5-4 combines with J gene TRBJ1-4, with TRBD1 identical over 9 bases. With 4 bases clipped from V and 3 bases from J, the junction kept 4 bases outside the gene matches. The CDR3 extends over 15 amino acids. Germline CDR1 and CDR2: SGHNT and YYREEE (reference sequence). For the CDR3, the DNA is TGTGCCAGCAGCCCTAGACAGGGGGCTAATGAAAAACTGTTTTTT. It encodes CASSPRQGANEKLFF.

This rearrangement joins TRBV7-9 to TRBJ2-7; 7 nucleotides agree with TRBD1. The V segment lost 5 bases and the J segment 6 bases; nucleotides outside the gene matches: 7. Per the germline V gene, CDR1 is SEHNR and CDR2 is FQNEAQ (reference sequence). The length of the CDR3 is 13 residues. CDR3 coding DNA: TGTGCCAGCAGCCATACGGGACAGCCCGAGCAGTACTTC. Its translation is CASSHTGQPEQYF.

This clonotype was found once. This chain joins TRBV7-8 and TRBJ2-1; D is unclear. Germline-derived CDR1 and CDR2 are SGHVS and FQNEAQ. The CDR3 has 16 residues. Trimming took off 0 bases at V and 4 bases at J, with 13 bases between the two ends. CDR3 in amino acids: CASSLALRFEYNEQFF. The CDR3 nucleotides are TGTGCCAGCAGCTTAGCGCTAAGGTTTGAGTACAATGAGCAGTTCTTC.

The chain couples TRBV7-9 to TRBJ1-2; D call uncertain. The length of the CDR3 is 13 residues. With 5 bases removed from V and 3 bases from J, the gap between germline ends came to 10 bases. CDR1 and CDR2 (germline): SEHNR, FQNEAQ (reference sequence). As DNA, the CDR3 is TGTGCCAGCAGCCCACCTTTGGACTATGGCTACACCTTC. Its protein is CASSPPLDYGYTF.

The genes are TRBV20-1 and TRBJ1-1; 7 bases line up with TRBD1. The CDR3 consists of 15 residues. Germline V gives CDR1 DFQATT, CDR2 SNEGSKA (reference sequence). The J segment lost 1 base and the V segment lost 0 bases, leaving 5 bases of the junction unmatched. CDR3 region: CSARDLDRANTEAFF. CDR3 nucleotides: TGCAGTGCTAGAGATCTTGACAGGGCGAACACTGAAGCTTTCTTT.

V usage is TRBV9 and J usage is TRBJ2-5; no clear D. Trimming cost V 4 bases and J 4 bases, with 20 bases left between them. The CDR3 has 16 residues. The germline V gene encodes CDR1 SGDLS and CDR2 YYNGEE. As DNA, the CDR3 is TGTGCCAGCAGCCCTCCAGACGTAGAAGTTGGAGAGACCCAGTACTTC. It translates to CASSPPDVEVGETQYF.

The CDR3 region is CASSIQGDLRQPQHF. Written as DNA, the CDR3 is TGTGCCAGTAGTATCCAGGGGGATCTTAGACAGCCCCAGCATTTT. This chain joins TRBV19 and TRBJ1-5; 7 bases fit TRBD1. CDR1 is LNHDA and CDR2 is SQIVND in the germline V gene (reference sequence). The CDR3 contains 15 residues. The V gene end was trimmed by 3 bases and the J gene end by 7 bases; junction bases not matched to a gene: 9.

V and J are TRBV11-2 and TRBJ2-1; D call uncertain. The CDR3 sequence is 16 residues long. V was trimmed by 0 bases and J by 6 bases, leaving 15 bases between them. The V gene's germline CDR1 is SGHAT and CDR2 FQNNGV. The CDR3, as DNA: TGTGCCAGCAGCTTAGATGCTGGACCCCGGGTCAATGAGCAGTTCTTC. It encodes CASSLDAGPRVNEQFF.

This rearrangement joins TRBV13 to TRBJ2-7, with a possible D match to TRBD1 (6 bases). With 3 bases removed from V and 2 bases from J, the gap between germline ends came to 11 bases. This CDR3 is 14 amino acids long. Germline V CDR1 and CDR2: PRHDT, FYEKMQ (reference sequence). CDR3 sequence: CASSFTGSTYEQYF. CDR3 sequence (DNA): TGTGCCAGCAGCTTCACAGGGTCAACCTACGAGCAGTACTTC.

This chain connects TRBV9 to TRBJ1-5; 7 bases line up with TRBD1. This CDR3 is 16 amino acids long. Germline lookup yields CDR1 SGDLS and CDR2 YYNGEE. J was trimmed by 6 bases and V by 3 bases; bases with no gene match: 12. The CDR3 coding sequence is TGTGCCAGCAGCGAATCCGGGACAGTTATGGGTCAGCCCCAGCATTTT. It is translated as CASSESGTVMGQPQHF.

This chain connects TRBV12-3 or TRBV12-4 to TRBJ2-1; tentatively, D is TRBD1 (7 bases). CDR3 length: 12 amino acids. Trimming cost V 5 bases and J 12 bases, with 14 bases left between them. CDR3 sequence (DNA): TGTGCCAGCAGTCCGGAGGGGGCAGGGCAGTTCTTC. Encoded protein: CASSPEGAGQFF.

The rearrangement uses TRBV30 and TRBJ2-5; weak D call: TRBD2 (5 bases). CDR1 is GTSNPN, CDR2 SVGIG, per germline (reference sequence). This CDR3 has 14 amino acids. Trimming removed 8 bases at V and 2 bases at J, with 18 bases between. This chain's CDR3 is CAVLASRRQETQYF. CDR3 bases: TGTGCCGTCCTGGCTAGCCGCAGACAAGAGACCCAGTACTTC.

The chain couples TRBV5-4 to TRBJ2-2; D is possibly TRBD1 (7 bases). The V gene lost 3 bases and the J gene lost 2 bases, with 11 bases spanning the gap. This CDR3 is built from 15 residues. The germline V gene encodes CDR1 SGHNT and CDR2 YYREEE (reference sequence). CDR3 bases: TGTGCCAGCAGCTCGGGGGACAGAAACACCGGGGAGCTGTTTTTT. Protein product: CASSSGDRNTGELFF.

This rearrangement joins TRBV27 to TRBJ2-1; no definite D call. This CDR3 is built from 14 residues. V lost 5 bases and J lost 6, with 14 bases in between. Germline loops: CDR1 MNHEY, CDR2 SMNVEV (reference sequence). CDR3 sequence (DNA): TGTGCCAGCAGTATTGTCCCCTCTAGCAATGAGCAGTTCTTC. Amino acid sequence: CASSIVPSSNEQFF.

The chain employs TRBV27 and TRBJ1-2; no clear D gene. The V end lost 5 bases, the J end lost 4 bases, and 14 bases lay between the germline ends. Per the germline V gene, CDR1 is MNHEY and CDR2 is SMNVEV (reference sequence). The length of the CDR3 is 14 residues. The CDR3 is CASSGGAFAYGYTF. In DNA form, the CDR3 reads TGTGCCAGCAGTGGCGGCGCGTTTGCCTATGGCTACACCTTC.

The chain has TRBV30 and TRBJ1-6; D perhaps matches TRBD1 (5 bases). This CDR3 has 13 residues. Trimming took 1 base from V and 5 from J, leaving 6 bases between them. In germline, CDR1 is GTSNPN, CDR2 SVGIG (reference sequence). The CDR3 DNA sequence: TGTGCCTGGAGTGACAGGAATAATTCACCCCTCCACTTT. This codes for CAWSDRNNSPLHF. Based on the CDR3 plus reference TRBV30 and TRBJ1-6, the full variable domain is SQTIHQWPATLVQPVGSPLSLECTVEGTSNPNLYWYRQAAGRGLQLLFYSVGIGQISSEVPQNLSASRPQDRQFILSSKKLLLSDSGFYLCAWSDRNNSPLHFGNGTRLTVT.

The rearrangement uses TRBV12-3 or TRBV12-4 and TRBJ2-5; 12 bases are a match to TRBD2. The trim removed 5 bases at V and 4 bases at J, leaving 11 bases unmatched. The CDR3 is 17 residues long. CDR3 protein: CASSEGTSGFWGETQYF. In nucleotides, the CDR3 is TGTGCCAGCAGTGAGGGGACTAGCGGGTTCTGGGGAGAGACCCAGTACTTC.

The V call is TRBV12-3 or TRBV12-4, the J call TRBJ2-5; D may correspond to TRBD1 or TRBD2 (5 bases each). The germline V and J ends were trimmed by 3 bases and 5 bases, with 10 bases remaining between them. This CDR3 region has 13 residues. The CDR3 spells CASSFWGSETQYF. CDR3 in DNA: TGTGCCAGCAGTTTTTGGGGGAGTGAGACCCAGTACTTC.

This chain links TRBV7-8 with TRBJ2-3; the match to TRBD2 covers 10 bases. Germline CDR1 SGHVS, CDR2 FQNEAQ. This CDR3 is built from 17 residues. J was trimmed by 2 bases and V by 5 bases; bases with no gene match: 10. CDR3 amino acids: CASSPFDGTSDTDTQYF. CDR3 sequence (DNA): TGTGCCAGCAGCCCGTTTGACGGGACTAGCGACACAGATACGCAGTATTTT.

The gene calls are TRBV10-3 and TRBJ2-2, with TRBD2 identical over 9 bases. The junction had 4 bases not matched to a gene; V was cut back by 7 bases and J by 4 bases. This CDR3 has 14 amino acids. The germline CDR1 and CDR2 sequences are ENHRY and SYGVKD. The CDR3 DNA sequence: TGTGCCATCAAGCGGGGGGACCTCACCGGGGAGCTGTTTTTT. It translates to CAIKRGDLTGELFF.

This chain uses TRBV12-3 or TRBV12-4 with TRBJ2-1, with 7 bases lining up with TRBD1. The CDR3 is 16 residues long. J gave up 6 bases and V 6 bases, and 14 bases lay outside the gene matches. The CDR3 loop is CASSWTGQLQANEQFF. CDR3 nucleotides: TGTGCCAGCAGCTGGACGGGACAGCTCCAAGCCAATGAGCAGTTCTTC.

The chain recombines TRBV4-1 with TRBJ2-1; D gene ambiguous. The CDR3 is made up of 11 amino acids. Germline CDR1 and CDR2: MGHRA and YSYEKL. V dropped 3 bases and J dropped 7 bases, with 4 bases sitting between them. The CDR3 DNA follows: TGCGCCAGCAGCCACAATAATGAGCAGTTCTTC. This sequence encodes CASSHNNEQFF.

The chain carries TRBV3-1 and TRBJ1-1; no firm D call. CDR3 length: 13 amino acids. The germline gives CDR1 LGHDT, CDR2 YNNKEL (reference sequence). Trimming took 1 base from V and 5 from J, leaving 8 bases between them. CDR3 residues: CASSQGAVTEAFF. The CDR3 DNA sequence: TGTGCCAGCAGCCAAGGGGCAGTGACTGAAGCTTTCTTT.

This clonotype was detected once. The chain combines TRBV30 with TRBJ1-1; D gene uncertain. Trimming removed 4 bases at V and 0 bases at J, with 12 bases between. CDR1 is GTSNPN, CDR2 SVGIG, per germline (reference sequence). This CDR3 contains 14 residues. The CDR3 DNA reads as TGTGCCTGGATGCGGAATCTCATGAACACTGAAGCTTTCTTT. Translated, it gives CAWMRNLMNTEAFF.